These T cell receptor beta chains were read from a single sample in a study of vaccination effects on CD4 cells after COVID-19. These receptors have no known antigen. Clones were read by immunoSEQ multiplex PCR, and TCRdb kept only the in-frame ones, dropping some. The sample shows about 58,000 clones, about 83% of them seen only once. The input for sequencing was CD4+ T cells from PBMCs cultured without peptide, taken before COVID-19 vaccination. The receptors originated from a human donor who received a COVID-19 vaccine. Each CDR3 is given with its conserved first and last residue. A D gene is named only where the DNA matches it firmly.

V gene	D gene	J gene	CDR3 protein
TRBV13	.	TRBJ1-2	CASSLRGLGKYGYTF
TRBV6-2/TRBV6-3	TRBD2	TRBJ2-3	CASSYNRGGDTQYF
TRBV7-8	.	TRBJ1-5	CASSLAGVNQPQHF
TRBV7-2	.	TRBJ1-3	CASIVNSGNTIYF
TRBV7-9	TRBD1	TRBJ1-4	CASSPGQGAITNEKLFF
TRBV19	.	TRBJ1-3	CASSYDGGSGNTIYF
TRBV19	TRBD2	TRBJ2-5	CASKPGGYLIEETQYF
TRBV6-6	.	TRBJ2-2	CATQLENTGELFF
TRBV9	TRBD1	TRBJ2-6	CASSLRGWTGVSGANVLTF
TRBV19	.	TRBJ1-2	CASRMIQGSSGRGYTF
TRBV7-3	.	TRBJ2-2	CASSLRPASGFNTGELFF
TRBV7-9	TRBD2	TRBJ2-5	CASSNQRGTQYF
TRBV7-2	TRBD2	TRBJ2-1	CASSLVSGKFNEQFF
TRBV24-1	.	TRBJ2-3	CATSFSSPTDTQYF
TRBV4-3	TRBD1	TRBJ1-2	CASSRAGTAGYTF
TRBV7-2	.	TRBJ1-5	CASSLLGQPQHF
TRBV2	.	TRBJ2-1	CASSLTGYNEQFF
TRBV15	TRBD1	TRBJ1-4	CATSRDRGEKLFF
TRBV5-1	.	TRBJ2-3	CASSLSDRYTDTQYF
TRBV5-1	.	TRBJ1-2	CASSSMDRILGYTF
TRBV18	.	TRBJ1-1	CASSPRGPEAFF
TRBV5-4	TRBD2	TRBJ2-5	CATNSGGRGETQYF
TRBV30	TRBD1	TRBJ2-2	CAWKLGDRVTGELFF
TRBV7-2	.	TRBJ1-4	CASSLARDNEKLFF
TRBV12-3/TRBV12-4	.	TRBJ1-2	CASGFPLTYGYTF
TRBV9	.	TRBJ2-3	CASSVVTDTQYF
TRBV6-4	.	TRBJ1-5	CASSAIGTLNQPQHF
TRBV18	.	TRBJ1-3	CASSPGRLSGNTIYF
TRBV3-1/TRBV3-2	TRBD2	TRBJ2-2	CASSRKLAGGNTGELFF
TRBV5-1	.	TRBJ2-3	CASSSPVGSRDDTQYF
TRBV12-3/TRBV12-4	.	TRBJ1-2	CASSPTPVLGYTF
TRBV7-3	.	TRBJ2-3	CASSLSGDTQYF
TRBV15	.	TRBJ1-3	CATSRDYGFGNTIYF
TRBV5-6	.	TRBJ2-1	CASSSRTVISYNEQFF
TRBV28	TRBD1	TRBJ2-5	CASSPTRGGGETQYF
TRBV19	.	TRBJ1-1	CASNRQGAEAFF
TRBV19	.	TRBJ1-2	CASSIDHVAGFTYGYTF
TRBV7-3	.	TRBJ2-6	CASSPGQGANVLTF
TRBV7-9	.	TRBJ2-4	CASERVENIQYF
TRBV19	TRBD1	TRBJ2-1	CASSTGGSSYNEQFF
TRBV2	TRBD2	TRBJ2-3	CASNRPGLAGATDTQYF
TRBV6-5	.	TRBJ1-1	CASRDIRQEDKAFF